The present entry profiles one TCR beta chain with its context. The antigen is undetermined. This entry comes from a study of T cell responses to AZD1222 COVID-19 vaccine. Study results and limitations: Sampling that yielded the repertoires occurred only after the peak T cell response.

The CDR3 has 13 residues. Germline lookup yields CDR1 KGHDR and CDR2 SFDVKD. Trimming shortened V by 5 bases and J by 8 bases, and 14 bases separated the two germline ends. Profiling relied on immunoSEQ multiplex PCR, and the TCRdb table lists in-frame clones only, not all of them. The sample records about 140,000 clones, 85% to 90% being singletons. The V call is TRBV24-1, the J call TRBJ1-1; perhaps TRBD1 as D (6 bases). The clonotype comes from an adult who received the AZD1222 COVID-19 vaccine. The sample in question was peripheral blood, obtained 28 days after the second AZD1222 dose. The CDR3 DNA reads TGTGCCACCAGTGCCCTACAGGGCACGGAAGCTTTCTTT. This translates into CATSALQGTEAFF.